One T cell receptor beta chain is described in this entry. As yet, its antigen is unknown. The sample originates from a study of cytomegalovirus exposure and HLA in healthy donors. Points from the study as a whole: It has been reported that TCR beta sequences accurately predicted the HLA-A and HLA-B alleles of most subjects. In a later analysis, an Asian-associated ancestry cluster reportedly showed fewer N-insertions than the roughly 700-donor mean.

The junction had 3 bases not matched to a gene; V was cut back by 4 bases and J by 1 base. Germline-derived CDR1 and CDR2 are SGHRS and YFSETQ. The CDR3 runs 14 residues. Healthy people donating bone marrow made up the donors. Primers included in the PCR were 60 Vbeta and 13 Jbeta primers. Assay: immunoSEQ multiplex PCR; the TCRdb copy retains only in-frame clones and omits some. The sample shows under 200,000 clones, around 81% of them seen only once. The sequenced sample consisted of PBMCs. The clonotype originates from a young man in good health and CMV-seronegative. The genes are TRBV5-1 and TRBJ1-1, with 8 bases identical to TRBD1. This chain's CDR3 is CASSRGTGNTEAFF. DNA of the CDR3: TGCGCCAGCAGCCGAGGGACAGGGAACACTGAAGCTTTCTTT. Looking up the rest from reference TRBV5-1 and TRBJ1-1 gives the full variable domain: KAGVTQTPRYLIKTRGQQVTLSCSPISGHRSVSWYQQTPGQGLQFLFEYFSETQRNKGNFPGRFSGRQFSNSRSEMNVSTLELGDSALYLCASSRGTGNTEAFFGQGTRLTVV.